The rows below give T cell receptor beta chains drawn from one sample of a study of graft-versus-host responses after intestinal transplantation. Only in-frame clones appear in the TCRdb table, and some are missing; sequencing was by immunoSEQ multiplex PCR. The sample carries about 27,000 clones, 85% to 95% recorded once. Here the sequenced sample was PBMCs, taken 18 days after transplant. These receptors all stem from a human patient who received an intestinal transplant, so some T cells may come from the graft donor. Both conserved end residues are part of each CDR3. D genes are given only for firm matches.

V	J	D	CDR3	DNA
TRBV7-2	TRBJ2-5	TRBD1	CASSPETGESPQYF	TGTGCCAGCAGCCCAGAAACAGGGGAATCTCCCCAGTACTTC
TRBV2	TRBJ1-2	.	CASSEAGFYF	TGTGCCAGCAGTGAAGCGGGTTTCTACTTC
TRBV7-8	TRBJ2-7	TRBD1	CASSSGTGGGEQYF	TGTGCCAGCAGCTCAGGGACAGGGGGTGGGGAGCAGTACTTC
TRBV29-1	TRBJ2-4	.	CSVSGAIKNIQYF	TGCAGCGTATCCGGGGCGATCAAAAACATTCAGTACTTC
TRBV19	TRBJ2-7	.	CASSWTASYEQYF	TGTGCCAGTAGCTGGACAGCTTCCTACGAGCAGTACTTC
TRBV5-8	TRBJ1-4	TRBD1	CASSAQGAGEKLFF	TGTGCCAGCAGCGCACAGGGGGCTGGAGAAAAACTGTTTTTT
TRBV10-3	TRBJ1-2	.	CAISETRGQGPAGYTF	TGTGCCATCAGTGAGACGAGGGGTCAGGGGCCGGCTGGCTACACCTTC
TRBV19	TRBJ2-3	.	CASSTAEIGFADTQYF	TGTGCCAGTAGTACCGCGGAGATTGGGTTCGCAGATACGCAGTATTTT
TRBV7-9	TRBJ1-5	.	CASSDSGGNQPQHF	TGTGCCAGCAGCGATTCAGGTGGCAATCAGCCCCAGCATTTT
TRBV6-6	TRBJ1-2	.	CASRFGYRVVNYGYTF	TGTGCCAGCAGATTCGGCTACAGGGTAGTTAACTATGGCTACACCTTC